These T cell receptor beta chains were read from a single sample in a study of Tregs in tolerant kidney transplant recipients. Sequenced by immunoSEQ multiplex PCR; TCRdb stores in-frame clones only, minus some. The sample shows about 110,000 clones, around 90% of them seen only once. The input for sequencing was CD4+ T cells from blood, taken before the transplant. All receptors come from a human donor who received a combined kidney and bone marrow transplant. Each CDR3 is given with its conserved first and last residue. The order of the fields is V gene, CDR3 length, J gene, D gene, clone size, CDR3 protein, CDR3 DNA. A D gene is named only where the DNA matches it firmly. Clone size is stated in some rows and not others, as once, few, many or a class when expanded.

>TRBV28|15|TRBJ1-1|TRBD1|-
CASTVTGWGNTEAFF
TGTGCCAGCACCGTGACAGGGTGGGGGAACACTGAAGCTTTCTTT
>TRBV2|14|TRBJ2-1|TRBD1|-
CASRWTGTYNEQFF
TGTGCCAGCAGGTGGACAGGGACCTACAATGAGCAGTTCTTC
>TRBV4-3|16|TRBJ2-7|TRBD2|-
CASSRLLAGGLYEQYF
TGCGCCAGCAGCCGCCTACTAGCGGGAGGGCTCTACGAGCAGTACTTC
>TRBV27|15|TRBJ1-2|TRBD1|-
CASSSRTGTNYGYTF
TGTGCCAGCAGTTCCAGGACAGGCACTAACTATGGCTACACCTTC
>TRBV5-1|16|TRBJ2-3|-|-
CASSSKVAGGTDTQYF
TGCGCCAGCAGCTCAAAGGTGGCAGGGGGCACAGATACGCAGTATTTT
>TRBV4-1|17|TRBJ1-5|TRBD1|-
CASSQGLQGARGQPQHF
TGCGCCAGCAGCCAGGGATTACAGGGGGCGCGGGGTCAGCCCCAGCATTTT
>TRBV6-5|15|TRBJ2-1|-|-
CASSAGFRSYNEQFF
TGTGCCAGCTCGGCGGGGTTTCGCTCCTACAATGAGCAGTTCTTC
>TRBV10-1|14|TRBJ2-7|TRBD1|-
CASSAGDSSYEQYF
TGCGCCAGCAGTGCAGGGGACAGCTCCTACGAGCAGTACTTC
>TRBV12-5|15|TRBJ2-5|TRBD1|-
CASGFSGQGQETQYF
TGTGCTAGTGGTTTCTCAGGACAGGGCCAAGAGACCCAGTACTTC
>TRBV7-9|15|TRBJ2-7|TRBD1|-
CASSFRDSPHYEQYF
TGTGCCAGCAGCTTTCGGGACAGCCCGCACTACGAGCAGTACTTC
>TRBV19|15|TRBJ1-3|-|-
CASRETGSSGNTIYF
TGTGCCAGTAGGGAGACAGGATCCTCTGGAAACACCATATATTTT
>TRBV5-1|14|TRBJ1-2|TRBD1|-
CASSLATGDYGYTF
TGCGCCAGCAGCTTGGCCACAGGGGACTATGGCTACACCTTC
>TRBV2|14|TRBJ2-7|TRBD1|-
CASSATGASHEQYF
TGTGCCAGCAGTGCAACAGGGGCCAGCCACGAGCAGTACTTC
>TRBV9|14|TRBJ2-5|-|once
CASAQGGGRETQYF
TGTGCCAGCGCCCAGGGTGGGGGGAGAGAGACCCAGTACTTC
>TRBV7-8|16|TRBJ2-1|TRBD2|-
CASSFTTSGALNEQFF
TGTGCCAGCAGCTTCACGACTAGCGGGGCACTAAATGAGCAGTTCTTC
>TRBV28|15|TRBJ1-2|TRBD1|-
CASSFGVQGVYGYTF
TGTGCCAGCAGTTTTGGGGTACAGGGGGTCTATGGCTACACCTTC
>TRBV28|13|TRBJ1-1|-|-
CASSPDSNTEAFF
TGTGCCAGCAGTCCCGACAGTAACACTGAAGCTTTCTTT
>TRBV2|14|TRBJ1-1|TRBD1|-
CASSDRTGGTEAFF
TGTGCCAGCAGTGACAGGACAGGTGGCACTGAAGCTTTCTTT
>TRBV2|14|TRBJ1-2|TRBD1|-
CASSPQGTNYGYTF
TGTGCCAGCAGTCCACAGGGGACTAACTATGGCTACACCTTC
>TRBV19|15|TRBJ1-2|TRBD1|-
CASSPRTGASYGYTF
TGTGCCAGTAGTCCCCGGACAGGGGCCTCCTATGGCTACACCTTC
>TRBV6-5|14|TRBJ1-1|TRBD1|-
CASNTGGWGTEAFF
TGTGCCAGCAACACAGGGGGCTGGGGCACTGAAGCTTTCTTT
>TRBV28|15|TRBJ2-1|TRBD2|-
CASSLGTSGDNEQFF
TGTGCCAGCAGTTTAGGGACTAGCGGCGACAATGAGCAGTTCTTC
>TRBV19|13|TRBJ1-1|TRBD1|once
CASSDRGHTEAFF
TGTGCCAGTAGCGACAGGGGCCACACTGAAGCTTTCTTT
>TRBV28|14|TRBJ2-2|-|-
CASTPPRGTGELFF
TGTGCCAGCACCCCCCCAAGGGGCACCGGGGAGCTGTTTTTT
>TRBV13|15|TRBJ2-1|TRBD2|-
CASSQSGGAKNEQFF
TGTGCCAGCAGTCAAAGCGGGGGGGCGAAAAATGAGCAGTTCTTC
>TRBV6-1|11|TRBJ2-1|-|-
CATTEGYEQFF
TGTGCCACCACTGAGGGCTATGAGCAGTTCTTC
>TRBV28|14|TRBJ2-5|TRBD2|-
CASSYRREKETQYF
TGTGCCAGCAGTTATCGGCGGGAGAAAGAGACCCAGTACTTC
>TRBV7-2|14|TRBJ1-1|-|-
CASSLFPGDTEAFF
TGTGCCAGCAGCCTATTTCCGGGGGACACTGAAGCTTTCTTT
>TRBV5-6|14|TRBJ1-3|-|-
CASSLKLSGNTIYF
TGTGCCAGCAGCTTAAAGCTCTCTGGAAACACCATATATTTT
>TRBV2|15|TRBJ2-5|TRBD2|-
CASSGLAGGSETQYF
TGTGCCAGCAGTGGTCTAGCGGGGGGATCAGAGACCCAGTACTTC
>TRBV25-1|14|TRBJ1-2|-|few
CASSPPGAVGGYTF
TGTGCCAGCAGCCCCCCAGGGGCAGTTGGGGGCTACACCTTC
>TRBV29-1|13|TRBJ2-3|-|-
CSTGRGSEDTQYF
TGCAGCACCGGAAGGGGCAGTGAAGATACGCAGTATTTT
>TRBV5-5|15|TRBJ1-4|TRBD1|-
CASSLGAGGNEKLFF
TGTGCCAGCAGCTTGGGGGCAGGGGGCAATGAAAAACTGTTTTTT
>TRBV11-2|13|TRBJ1-1|-|-
CASSSPGSREAFF
TGTGCCAGCAGCTCACCCGGGTCTCGTGAAGCTTTCTTT
>TRBV27|14|TRBJ1-2|TRBD1|-
CASSSHGTGDGYTF
TGTGCCAGCAGTTCACACGGGACAGGGGACGGCTACACCTTC
>TRBV5-5|13|TRBJ1-2|-|-
CASSVRTENGYTF
TGTGCCAGCAGTGTGCGGACAGAGAATGGCTACACCTTC
>TRBV29-1|13|TRBJ1-2|TRBD1|-
CSALQGANYGYTF
TGCAGCGCCCTACAGGGGGCAAACTATGGCTACACCTTC
>TRBV29-1|11|TRBJ1-2|-|-
CSANWGGGYTF
TGCAGCGCCAATTGGGGGGGTGGCTACACCTTC
>TRBV18|15|TRBJ1-1|TRBD1|-
CASSPPFPGGNEAFF
TGTGCCAGCTCACCACCGTTTCCAGGGGGCAATGAAGCTTTCTTT
>TRBV9|15|TRBJ2-2|TRBD1|-
CASSVGDRGAGELFF
TGTGCCAGCAGCGTGGGGGACAGGGGAGCCGGGGAGCTGTTTTTT
>TRBV7-2|13|TRBJ2-7|TRBD2|-
CATLKGLEGEQYF
TGTGCCACCCTGAAGGGACTAGAGGGGGAGCAGTACTTC
>TRBV4-2|16|TRBJ1-3|-|-
CASSQTAEPSGNTIYF
TGTGCCAGCAGCCAAACCGCAGAACCCTCTGGAAACACCATATATTTT
>TRBV7-9|17|TRBJ1-2|-|-
CASSFPLGQGANYGYTF
TGTGCCAGCAGCTTCCCCCTAGGACAAGGTGCTAACTATGGCTACACCTTC
>TRBV21-1|14|TRBJ2-7|-|-
CASSKGREQGEQYF
TGTGCCAGCAGCAAAGGGCGGGAGCAGGGGGAGCAGTACTTC
>TRBV10-3|13|TRBJ1-1|TRBD1|once
CAAGDRGNTEAFF
TGTGCCGCGGGGGACAGGGGGAACACTGAAGCTTTCTTT
>TRBV28|11|TRBJ1-2|TRBD1|-
CASRGTDGYTF
TGTGCCAGCAGAGGGACAGATGGCTACACCTTC
>TRBV7-9|14|TRBJ2-7|-|few
CASSLDRSRYEQYF
TGTGCCAGCAGCCTCGACAGGTCCCGCTACGAGCAGTACTTC
>TRBV4-1|17|TRBJ1-1|TRBD1|-
CASSQSRKSGGHTEAFF
TGCGCCAGCAGCCAAAGTCGAAAGTCAGGGGGCCACACTGAAGCTTTCTTT
>TRBV10-3|18|TRBJ2-1|TRBD2|-
CAISDQGRGSGSANEQFF
TGTGCCATCAGTGACCAGGGTAGGGGCAGCGGGAGCGCCAATGAGCAGTTCTTC
>TRBV28|16|TRBJ1-4|-|once
CASSFGGFLGNEKLFF
TGTGCCAGCAGTTTCGGAGGGTTTCTTGGTAATGAAAAACTGTTTTTT
>TRBV5-1|15|TRBJ1-2|-|-
CASSLGGGKGNGYTF
TGCGCCAGCAGCTTGGGTGGCGGGAAGGGAAATGGCTACACCTTC
>TRBV6-6|15|TRBJ2-3|TRBD2|once
CASSHGLAGGDTQYF
TGTGCCAGCAGTCACGGGCTAGCGGGAGGAGATACGCAGTATTTT